The TCR beta chain under discussion was sequenced for a study of response to subunit inactivated influenza vaccine. TCRdb recomputed calls from the RT-PCR reads with MiXCR, one row per CDR3 protein. The sample lists fewer than 650,000 distinct CDR3 sequences, 10% to 15% occurring once. General study findings and limits: Only a handful of new T cells, the authors suggested, are recruited with each seasonal influenza vaccination.

A note on this clonotype: Its matching antigen is unknown.

The V gene's germline CDR1 is MNHEY and CDR2 SVGAGI. The V gene lost 2 bases and the J gene lost 7 bases, with 6 bases spanning the gap. The CDR3 contains 11 residues. V usage is TRBV6-5 and J usage is TRBJ2-7, with no clear D. The receptor's source is a man aged 45 to 65 who received an inactivated influenza vaccine. The sample was PBMCs from blood, taken more than 35 days after vaccination. The CDR3 sequence is CASSYNREQYF. CDR3 bases: TGTGCCAGCAGTTACAATAGGGAGCAGTACTTC.